This is a list of T cell receptor beta chains from one sample in a study of cytomegalovirus exposure and HLA in healthy donors. The repertoire was sequenced with immunoSEQ multiplex PCR; TCRdb's copy has only in-frame clones and lacks some. The sample records 95,000 to 110,000 clones, 77% being singletons. The sequenced sample was PBMCs. These receptor sequences come from a male donor in good health and CMV-seronegative. Each CDR3 is given with its conserved first and last residue. A D gene is named only where the DNA matches it firmly. Size values are once, few and many counts, or a class for expanded clones, and some rows have none.

V	J	D	size	DNA	CDR3
TRBV15	TRBJ2-7	-	-	TGTGCCACCAGCAGAGACTTGCAGGAAGGTTACTCCTACGAGCAGTACTTC	CATSRDLQEGYSYEQYF
TRBV11-3	TRBJ2-3	-	-	TGTGCCAGCAGCAACGGCGGGAGCACAGATACGCAGTATTTT	CASSNGGSTDTQYF
TRBV5-1	TRBJ1-1	-	-	TGCGCCAGCAGCTTGAGCATCGCGAACACTGAAGCTTTCTTT	CASSLSIANTEAFF
TRBV10-1	TRBJ2-3	-	-	TGCGCCATCAGTCCATCAAGGGCTAGCGTCGGCAAGGATACGCAGTATTTT	CAISPSRASVGKDTQYF
TRBV15	TRBJ2-7	TRBD2	-	TGTGCCACCAGGGAAGGGACTAGCGGGACCGAGCAGTACTTC	CATREGTSGTEQYF
TRBV5-4	TRBJ2-7	-	-	TGTGCCAGCAGCTTGGCTCGGGGAGGAGGGGCCTACGAGCAGTACTTC	CASSLARGGGAYEQYF
TRBV7-6	TRBJ1-1	TRBD1	-	TGTGCCAGCAGCCGCCAGACAGGGATGAACACTGAAGCTTTCTTT	CASSRQTGMNTEAFF
TRBV5-1	TRBJ2-1	TRBD1	-	TGCGCCAGCAGCTTGGCGGACAGGGGGCTATACAATGAGCAGTTCTTC	CASSLADRGLYNEQFF
TRBV6-1	TRBJ2-5	TRBD1	-	TGTGCCAGCAGTGAAATGGGGGGGACAGGGATAGAGACCCAGTACTTC	CASSEMGGTGIETQYF
TRBV7-2	TRBJ2-4	-	-	TGTGCCAGCAGCTTGCAGGGGACGAGGGCCAAAAACATTCAGTACTTC	CASSLQGTRAKNIQYF
TRBV19	TRBJ1-1	-	-	TGTGCCAGTAGTAGATCCACAGGGATTGGGAACACTGAAGCTTTCTTT	CASSRSTGIGNTEAFF
TRBV7-9	TRBJ2-1	TRBD1	-	TGTGCCAGTAAACAGGGGGCAACCCTCAATGAGCAGTTCTTC	CASKQGATLNEQFF
TRBV4-1	TRBJ2-2	-	-	TGCGCCAGCAGCCAAGAGGGGCTGAACCTCAACACCGGGGAGCTGTTTTTT	CASSQEGLNLNTGELFF
TRBV7-7	TRBJ2-1	TRBD2	once	TGTGCCAGCAGCCCGGGACTAGCGGGAGCCTACAATGAGCAGTTCTTC	CASSPGLAGAYNEQFF
TRBV6-6	TRBJ2-7	-	-	TGTGCCAGCAGTTACCAGGAACCCTACGAGCAGTACTTC	CASSYQEPYEQYF
TRBV6-5	TRBJ2-2	TRBD2	-	TGTGCCAGCAGTTACGGGGAGGGGTGGGGGGAGCTGTTTTTT	CASSYGEGWGELFF
TRBV25-1	TRBJ2-1	TRBD2	-	TGTGCCAGCAGTTCAGAAAGGTTTAGCGGGAAGGGGGATGAGCAGTTCTTC	CASSSERFSGKGDEQFF
TRBV15	TRBJ1-1	-	-	TGTGCCACCAGCAGAGAAATAGGACAGCTTGAAGCTTTCTTT	CATSREIGQLEAFF
TRBV7-3	TRBJ2-7	-	-	TGTGCCAGCAGCTTAAGAAGAGGGGGGGCAGAAGACGAGCAGTACTTC	CASSLRRGGAEDEQYF
TRBV5-6	TRBJ1-1	-	-	TGTGCCAGCAGCCCCGCTGTTATGGGCTTTGGCACTGAAGCTTTCTTT	CASSPAVMGFGTEAFF
TRBV6-5	TRBJ2-7	TRBD1	few	TGTGCCAGCAGTTACTCGCCGGGACAGAGTCCCTACGAGCAGTACTTC	CASSYSPGQSPYEQYF
TRBV5-8	TRBJ2-5	-	-	TGTGCCAGCAGCTTGTGGGGGGGCGGAGAGACCCAGTACTTC	CASSLWGGGETQYF
TRBV7-2	TRBJ1-6	TRBD1	-	TGTGCCAGCAGCGGGACAGGCAACGTCTATAATTCACCCCTCCACTTT	CASSGTGNVYNSPLHF
TRBV5-6	TRBJ1-5	-	-	TGTGCCAGCAGCTTTTCAGGGTTCGGTCAGCCCCAGCATTTT	CASSFSGFGQPQHF
TRBV10-2	TRBJ2-1	-	-	TGCGCCAGCAGCCCTCGGGAGTATGAGCAGTTCTTC	CASSPREYEQFF
TRBV29-1	TRBJ2-3	-	-	TGCAGCGTGGTCAAAGCGGAGGTGGTAGATACGCAGTATTTT	CSVVKAEVVDTQYF
TRBV18	TRBJ1-3	TRBD1	-	TGTGCCAGCTCACCTTCGACAGGGGGAAACACCATATATTTT	CASSPSTGGNTIYF
TRBV5-1	TRBJ2-1	TRBD2	-	TGCGCCAGCAGCTTGTGGGGCGGGAGGGCTGACAATGAGCAGTTCTTC	CASSLWGGRADNEQFF
TRBV5-6	TRBJ2-1	TRBD2	-	TGTGCCAGCAGCTTGCGACTAGCGGATTACAATGAGCAGTTCTTC	CASSLRLADYNEQFF
TRBV6-4	TRBJ2-3	TRBD2	once	TGTGCCAGCAGTAAAACTAGCGGGAGGTCAGATACGCAGTATTTT	CASSKTSGRSDTQYF
TRBV27	TRBJ2-3	-	-	TGTGCCAGCAGCATACATTATCGCACAGATACGCAGTATTTT	CASSIHYRTDTQYF
TRBV6-5	TRBJ2-2	-	-	TGTGCCAGCAGTTCCAATACCGGGGAGCTGTTTTTT	CASSSNTGELFF
TRBV5-1	TRBJ2-1	TRBD2	-	TGCGCCAGCAGCTCGTCGACTAGCGTATGGGGCAATGAGCAGTTCTTC	CASSSSTSVWGNEQFF
TRBV23-1	TRBJ2-6	-	-	TGCGCCAGCAGTCAAGGAACCGGCACGGAGAGCTCTGGGGCCAACGTCCTGACTTTC	CASSQGTGTESSGANVLTF
TRBV2	TRBJ1-1	-	-	TGTGCCAGCAGTGAATTTTATCAGGATCCTAACACTGAAGCTTTCTTT	CASSEFYQDPNTEAFF
TRBV19	TRBJ1-4	TRBD1	-	TGTGCCAGTAGTATGGGTCAGGGGGCGCTTGGTGAAAAACTGTTTTTT	CASSMGQGALGEKLFF
TRBV4-1	TRBJ1-2	TRBD1	-	TGCGCCAGCAGCCAAGCTACAGGGGGGGACTATGGCTACACCTTC	CASSQATGGDYGYTF
TRBV23-1	TRBJ1-3	-	few	TGCGCCAGCAGTCGAGGGTTCGGAAACACCATATATTTT	CASSRGFGNTIYF
TRBV29-1	TRBJ1-3	-	-	TGCAGCGTTGAACCCCGTCTGCAGGCGGGCACCATATATTTT	CSVEPRLQAGTIYF
TRBV10-3	TRBJ1-1	TRBD1	few	TGTGCCATCAGTGAATCACAGGGGGCCACTGAAGCTTTCTTT	CAISESQGATEAFF
TRBV9	TRBJ2-5	-	-	TGTGCCAGCAGCGCAAGGGCCAGGGAAGAGACCCAGTACTTC	CASSARAREETQYF